The present T cell receptor beta chain was sequenced within a study of vaccination effects on CD4 cells after COVID-19. Study details: After around 2.2 million PBMC were placed in each well, they were cultured with 10 IU/ml IL-2 and approximately 10 ug/ml peptides. Study-wide findings and caveats: Recruitment yielded few convalescent patients, and the study had no early post-infection timepoints. Only a single clone (1 of 255 vaccine-induced clones in healthy vaccinees) cross-reacted with common cold coronaviruses.

At the end of nine to ten days of culture, CD4+ T cells were isolated. Having tested negative for nucleocapsid antibodies, the vaccine recipients showed no prior SARS-CoV-2 infection. A remark on this clone: Its antigen is unidentified.

The data were produced by immunoSEQ multiplex PCR, yet TCRdb's version contains in-frame clones alone and is incomplete. The sample contains about 58,000 clones, around 80% of which appear only once. V was cut by 0 bases and J by 6 bases, with 7 bases left in between. The germline V gene has CDR1 LGHNA and CDR2 YNFKEQ. This CDR3 is 13 amino acids long. The clonotype originates from a human donor who received a COVID-19 vaccine. The sample consisted of CD4+ T cells from PBMCs cultured without peptide, taken before COVID-19 vaccination. The chain is built from TRBV4-2 and TRBJ2-3, with no clear D. The CDR3 is CASSQEGLDTQYF. The CDR3 bases are TGTGCCAGCAGCCAAGAAGGGTTGGATACGCAGTATTTT.